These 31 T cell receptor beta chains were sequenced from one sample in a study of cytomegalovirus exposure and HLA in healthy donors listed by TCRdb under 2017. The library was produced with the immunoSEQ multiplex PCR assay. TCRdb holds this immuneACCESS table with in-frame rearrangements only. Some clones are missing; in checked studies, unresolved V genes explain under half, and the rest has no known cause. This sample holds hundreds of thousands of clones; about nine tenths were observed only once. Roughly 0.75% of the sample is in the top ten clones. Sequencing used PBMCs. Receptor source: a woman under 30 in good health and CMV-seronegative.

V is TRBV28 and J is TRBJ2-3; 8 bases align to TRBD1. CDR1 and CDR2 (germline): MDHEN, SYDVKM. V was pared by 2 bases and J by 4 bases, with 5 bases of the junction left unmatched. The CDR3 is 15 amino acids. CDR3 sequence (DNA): TGTGCCAGCAGTTTAGGGACAGGCTTGGCAGATACGCAGTATTTT. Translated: CASSLGTGLADTQYF.

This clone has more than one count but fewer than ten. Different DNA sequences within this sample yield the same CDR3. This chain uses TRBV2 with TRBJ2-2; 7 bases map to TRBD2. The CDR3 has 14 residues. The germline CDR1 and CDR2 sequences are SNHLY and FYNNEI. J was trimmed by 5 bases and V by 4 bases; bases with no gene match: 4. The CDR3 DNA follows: TGTGCCAGCAGTGTACTAGCGAGAACCGGGGAGCTGTTTTTT. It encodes CASSVLARTGELFF.

CDR3 residues: CASSPSGGSYEQYF. In DNA, the CDR3 is TGTGCCAGTAGTCCGTCAGGAGGTTCCTACGAGCAGTACTTC. This chain connects TRBV19 to TRBJ2-7; D possibly corresponds to TRBD2 (5 bases). V dropped 5 bases and J dropped 1 base, with 12 bases sitting between them. Germline assignment: CDR1 LNHDA and CDR2 SQIVND (reference sequence). The CDR3 extends over 14 amino acids. Combining the CDR3 with reference TRBV19 and TRBJ2-7 gives the whole variable domain DGGITQSPKYLFRKEGQNVTLSCEQNLNHDAMYWYRQDPGQGLRLIYYSQIVNDFQKGDIAEGYSVSREKKESFPLTVTSAQKNPTAFYLCASSPSGGSYEQYFGPGTRLTVT.

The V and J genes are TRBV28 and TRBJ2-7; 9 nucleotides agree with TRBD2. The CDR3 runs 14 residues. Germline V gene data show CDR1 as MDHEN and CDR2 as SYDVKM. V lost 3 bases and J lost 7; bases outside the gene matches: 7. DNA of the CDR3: TGTGCCAGCAGTTTTAGCGGGAGAAAGAAAGAGCAGTACTTC. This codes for CASSFSGRKKEQYF. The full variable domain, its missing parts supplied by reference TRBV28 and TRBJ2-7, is DVKVTQSSRYLVKRTGEKVFLECVQDMDHENMFWYRQDPGLGLRLIYFSYDVKMKEKGDIPEGYSVSREKKERFSLILESASTNQTSMYLCASSFSGRKKEQYFGPGTRLTVT.

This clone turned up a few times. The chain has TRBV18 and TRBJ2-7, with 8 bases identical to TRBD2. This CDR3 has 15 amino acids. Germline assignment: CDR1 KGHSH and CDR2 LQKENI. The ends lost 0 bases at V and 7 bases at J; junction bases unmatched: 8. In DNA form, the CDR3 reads TGTGCCAGCTCACCACCGACTGCGGGAGGAGGAGAGCAGTACTTC. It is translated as CASSPPTAGGGEQYF.

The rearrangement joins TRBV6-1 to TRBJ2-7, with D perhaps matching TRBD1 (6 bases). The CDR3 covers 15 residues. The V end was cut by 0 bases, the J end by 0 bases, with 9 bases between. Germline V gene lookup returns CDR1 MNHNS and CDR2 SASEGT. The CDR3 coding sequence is TGTGCCAGCAGTGAAGCAAGGACAGTCTCCTACGAGCAGTACTTC. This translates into CASSEARTVSYEQYF.

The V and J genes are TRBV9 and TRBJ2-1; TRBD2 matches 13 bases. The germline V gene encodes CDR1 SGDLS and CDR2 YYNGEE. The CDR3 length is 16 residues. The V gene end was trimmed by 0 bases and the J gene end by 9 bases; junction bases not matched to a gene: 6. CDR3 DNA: TGTGCCAGCAGCGTAGGAGGGACTAGCGGGACGGGTGAGCAGTTCTTC. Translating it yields CASSVGGTSGTGEQFF.

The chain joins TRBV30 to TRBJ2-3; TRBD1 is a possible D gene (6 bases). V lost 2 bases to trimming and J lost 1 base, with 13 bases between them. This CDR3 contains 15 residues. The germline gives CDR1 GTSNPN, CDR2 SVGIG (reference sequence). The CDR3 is CAWSYTGLGTDTQYF. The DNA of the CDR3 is TGTGCCTGGAGTTACACAGGGTTGGGCACAGATACGCAGTATTTT.

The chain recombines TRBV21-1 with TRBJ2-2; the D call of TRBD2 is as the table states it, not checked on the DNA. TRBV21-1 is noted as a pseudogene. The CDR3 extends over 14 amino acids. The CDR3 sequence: CASSKLAGTGELFF. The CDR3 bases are TGTGCCAGCAGCAAACTCGCGGGCACCGGGGAGCTGTTTTTT.

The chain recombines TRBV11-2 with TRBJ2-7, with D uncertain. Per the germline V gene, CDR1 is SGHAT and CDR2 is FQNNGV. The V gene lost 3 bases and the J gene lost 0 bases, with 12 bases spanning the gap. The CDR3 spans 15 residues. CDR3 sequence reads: CASSFPGYSSYEQYF. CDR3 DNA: TGTGCCAGCAGCTTCCCTGGGTACAGCTCCTACGAGCAGTACTTC.

CDR3 nucleotides: TGTGCCATCAGCTCCGGGACAGACAATCAGCCCCAGCATTTT. Translating gives CAISSGTDNQPQHF. This sequence joins TRBV10-3 and TRBJ1-5; 7 bases are a match to TRBD1. This CDR3 is 14 amino acids long. The ends lost 6 bases at V and 3 bases at J; junction bases unmatched: 5. Germline-derived CDR1 and CDR2 are ENHRY and SYGVKD.

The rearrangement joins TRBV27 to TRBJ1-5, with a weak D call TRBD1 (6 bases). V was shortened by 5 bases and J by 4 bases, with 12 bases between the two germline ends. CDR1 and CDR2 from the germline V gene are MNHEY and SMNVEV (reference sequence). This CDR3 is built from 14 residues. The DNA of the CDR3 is TGTGCCAGCAGTCCCGGACAGATAAATCAGCCCCAGCATTTT. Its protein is CASSPGQINQPQHF.

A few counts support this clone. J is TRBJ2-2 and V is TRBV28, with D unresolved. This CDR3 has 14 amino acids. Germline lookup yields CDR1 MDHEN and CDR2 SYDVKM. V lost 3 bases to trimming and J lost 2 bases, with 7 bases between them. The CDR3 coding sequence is TGTGCCAGCAGTTTGGGCCTCAACACCGGGGAGCTGTTTTTT. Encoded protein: CASSLGLNTGELFF.

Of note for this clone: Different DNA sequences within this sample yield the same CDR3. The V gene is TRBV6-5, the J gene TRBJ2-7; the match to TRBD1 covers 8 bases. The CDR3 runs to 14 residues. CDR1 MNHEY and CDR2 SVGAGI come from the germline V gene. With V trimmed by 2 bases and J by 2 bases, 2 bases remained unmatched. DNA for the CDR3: TGTGCCAGCAGTTACGGACAGGGTACCTACGAGCAGTACTTC. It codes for CASSYGQGTYEQYF.

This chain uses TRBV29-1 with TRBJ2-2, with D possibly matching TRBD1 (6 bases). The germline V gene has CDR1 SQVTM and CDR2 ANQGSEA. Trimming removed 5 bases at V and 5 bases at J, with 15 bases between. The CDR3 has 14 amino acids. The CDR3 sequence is CSVYGQLGTGELFF. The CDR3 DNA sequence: TGCAGCGTTTACGGACAGCTAGGAACCGGGGAGCTGTTTTTT.

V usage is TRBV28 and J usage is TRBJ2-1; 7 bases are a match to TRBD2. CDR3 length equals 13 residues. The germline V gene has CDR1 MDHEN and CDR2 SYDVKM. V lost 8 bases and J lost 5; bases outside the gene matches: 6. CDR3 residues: CASRDYKNNEQFF. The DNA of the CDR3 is TGTGCCAGCCGGGACTATAAAAACAATGAGCAGTTCTTC.

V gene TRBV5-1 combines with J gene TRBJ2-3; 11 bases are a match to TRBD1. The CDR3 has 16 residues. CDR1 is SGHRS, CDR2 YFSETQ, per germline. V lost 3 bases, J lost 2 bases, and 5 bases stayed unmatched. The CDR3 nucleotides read TGCGCCAGCAGCTGGGGGACAGGGGGTTACACAGATACGCAGTATTTT. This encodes CASSWGTGGYTDTQYF.

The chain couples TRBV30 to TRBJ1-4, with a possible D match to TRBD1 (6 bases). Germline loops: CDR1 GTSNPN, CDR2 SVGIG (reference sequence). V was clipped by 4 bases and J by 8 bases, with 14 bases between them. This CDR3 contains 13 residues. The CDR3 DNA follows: TGTGCCTGGACGGTGGGGGCGCGGGAAAAACTGTTTTTT. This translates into CAWTVGAREKLFF.

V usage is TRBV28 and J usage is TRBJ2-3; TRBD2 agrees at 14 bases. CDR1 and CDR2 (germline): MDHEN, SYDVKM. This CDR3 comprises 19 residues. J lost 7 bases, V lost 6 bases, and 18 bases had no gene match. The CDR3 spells CASRSAGTSGSSSRNTQYF. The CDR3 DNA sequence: TGTGCCAGCAGATCCGCCGGGACTAGCGGGAGTTCATCTCGAAATACGCAGTATTTT.

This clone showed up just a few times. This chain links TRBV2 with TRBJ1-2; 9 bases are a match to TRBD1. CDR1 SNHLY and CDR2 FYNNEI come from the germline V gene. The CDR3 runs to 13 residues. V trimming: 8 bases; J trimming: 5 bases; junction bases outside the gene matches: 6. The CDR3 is CASSGQGRYGYTF. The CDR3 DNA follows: TGTGCCAGCTCCGGACAGGGGAGATATGGCTACACCTTC.

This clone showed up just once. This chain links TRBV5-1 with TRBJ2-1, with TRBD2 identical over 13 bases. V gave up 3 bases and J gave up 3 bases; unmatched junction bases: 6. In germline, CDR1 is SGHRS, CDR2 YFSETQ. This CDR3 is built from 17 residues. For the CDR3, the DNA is TGCGCCAGCAGCTCCAGAGGGACTAGCGGGAACTACAATGAGCAGTTCTTC. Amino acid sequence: CASSSRGTSGNYNEQFF. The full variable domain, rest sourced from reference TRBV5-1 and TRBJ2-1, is KAGVTQTPRYLIKTRGQQVTLSCSPISGHRSVSWYQQTPGQGLQFLFEYFSETQRNKGNFPGRFSGRQFSNSRSEMNVSTLELGDSALYLCASSSRGTSGNYNEQFFGPGTRLTVL.

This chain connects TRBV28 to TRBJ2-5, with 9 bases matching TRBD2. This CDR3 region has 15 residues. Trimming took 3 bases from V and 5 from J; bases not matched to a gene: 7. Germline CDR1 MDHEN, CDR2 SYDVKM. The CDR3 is CASSFSVAGAETQYF. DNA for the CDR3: TGTGCCAGCAGTTTCTCTGTAGCGGGAGCTGAGACCCAGTACTTC.

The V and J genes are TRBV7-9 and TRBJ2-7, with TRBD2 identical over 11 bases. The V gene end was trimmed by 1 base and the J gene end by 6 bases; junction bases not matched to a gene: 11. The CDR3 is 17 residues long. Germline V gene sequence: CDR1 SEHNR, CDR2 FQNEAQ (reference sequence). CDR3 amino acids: CASSLGLAGPGAAEQYF. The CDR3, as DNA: TGTGCCAGCAGCTTAGGACTAGCGGGGCCGGGGGCGGCCGAGCAGTACTTC.

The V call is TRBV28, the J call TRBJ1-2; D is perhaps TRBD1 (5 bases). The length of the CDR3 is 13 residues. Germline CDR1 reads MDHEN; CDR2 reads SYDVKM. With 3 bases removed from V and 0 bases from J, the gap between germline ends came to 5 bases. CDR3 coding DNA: TGTGCCAGCAGTTTGGGGCCTAACTATGGCTACACCTTC. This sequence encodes CASSLGPNYGYTF.

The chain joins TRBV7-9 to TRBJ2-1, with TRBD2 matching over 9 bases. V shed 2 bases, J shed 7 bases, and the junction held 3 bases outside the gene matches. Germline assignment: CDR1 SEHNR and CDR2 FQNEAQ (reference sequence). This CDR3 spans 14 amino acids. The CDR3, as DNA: TGTGCCAGCAGCTTACTAGCGGGATGGAATGAGCAGTTCTTC. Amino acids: CASSLLAGWNEQFF.

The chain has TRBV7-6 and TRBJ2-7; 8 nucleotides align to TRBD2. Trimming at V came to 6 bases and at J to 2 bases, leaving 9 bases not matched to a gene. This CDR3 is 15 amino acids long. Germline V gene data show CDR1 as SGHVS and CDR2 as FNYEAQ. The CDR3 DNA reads TGTGCCAGCAGTCCGGGGGGGCCCCCAACCTACGAGCAGTACTTC. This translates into CASSPGGPPTYEQYF.

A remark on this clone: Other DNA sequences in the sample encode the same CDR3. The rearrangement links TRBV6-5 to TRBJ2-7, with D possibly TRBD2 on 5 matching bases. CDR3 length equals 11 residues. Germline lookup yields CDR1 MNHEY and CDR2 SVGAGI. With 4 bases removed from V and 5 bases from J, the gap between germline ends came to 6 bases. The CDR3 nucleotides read TGTGCCAGCAGTTCCGGGAACGAGCAGTACTTC. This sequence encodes CASSSGNEQYF.

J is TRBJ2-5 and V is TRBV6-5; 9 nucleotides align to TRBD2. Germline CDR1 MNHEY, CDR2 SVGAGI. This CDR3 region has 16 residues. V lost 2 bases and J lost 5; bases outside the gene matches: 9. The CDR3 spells CASSYVSSGTRETQYF. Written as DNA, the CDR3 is TGTGCCAGCAGTTACGTGTCTAGCGGGACAAGGGAGACCCAGTACTTC.

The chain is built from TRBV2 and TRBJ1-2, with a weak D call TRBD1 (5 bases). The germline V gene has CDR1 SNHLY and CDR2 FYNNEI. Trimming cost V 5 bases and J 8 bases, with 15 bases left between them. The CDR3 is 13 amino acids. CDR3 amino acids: CASSLGTGYGYTF. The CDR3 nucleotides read TGTGCCAGCAGTCTCGGGACTGGGTACGGCTACACCTTC.

The CDR3 coding sequence is TGTGCCAGCAGCTTGGTCCGCTTCGGGTTCCCCTACGAGCAGTACTTC. The encoded protein is CASSLVRFGFPYEQYF. The chain recombines TRBV5-4 with TRBJ2-7, with no clear D. Looked up from germline, CDR1 is SGHNT and CDR2 is YYREEE (reference sequence). V lost 0 bases and J 2 bases, leaving 15 bases between the germline ends. There are 16 residues in the CDR3.

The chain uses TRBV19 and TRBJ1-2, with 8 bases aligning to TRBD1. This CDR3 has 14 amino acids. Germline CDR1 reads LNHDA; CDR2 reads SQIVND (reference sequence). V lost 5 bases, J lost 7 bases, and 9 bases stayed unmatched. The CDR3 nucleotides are TGTGCCAGTAGTGCAGGGGGCTTATCTTTTGGCTACACCTTC. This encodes CASSAGGLSFGYTF.